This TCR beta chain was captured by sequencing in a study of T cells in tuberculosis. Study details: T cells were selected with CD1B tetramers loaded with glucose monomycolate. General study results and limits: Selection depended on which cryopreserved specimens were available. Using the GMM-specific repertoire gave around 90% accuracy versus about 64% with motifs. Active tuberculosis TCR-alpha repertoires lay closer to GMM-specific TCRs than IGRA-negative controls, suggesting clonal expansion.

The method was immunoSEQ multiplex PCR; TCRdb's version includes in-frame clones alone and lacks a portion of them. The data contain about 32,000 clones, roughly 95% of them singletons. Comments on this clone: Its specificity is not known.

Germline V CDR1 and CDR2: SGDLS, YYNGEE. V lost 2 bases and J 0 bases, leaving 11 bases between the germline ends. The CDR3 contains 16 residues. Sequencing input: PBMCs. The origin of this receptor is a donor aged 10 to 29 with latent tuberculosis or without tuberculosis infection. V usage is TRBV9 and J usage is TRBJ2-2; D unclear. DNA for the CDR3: TGTGCCAGCAGCGTCGGCCAGGCCTCGAACACCGGGGAGCTGTTTTTT. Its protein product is CASSVGQASNTGELFF.